This T cell receptor beta chain was sequenced in a study of blood T cell repertoires in COVID-19. V dropped 2 bases and J dropped 2 bases, with 10 bases sitting between them. The CDR3 loop spans 15 amino acids. The V gene's germline CDR1 is MDHEN and CDR2 SYDVKM. Sequenced by immunoSEQ multiplex PCR; TCRdb stores in-frame clones only, minus some. The profile shows fewer than 200,000 clones, around 78% of them singletons. Sequenced: PBMCs or T cells enriched from blood (not recorded which). This receptor was identified in a woman in her 50s who had recovered from COVID-19. The chain recombines TRBV28 with TRBJ1-5, with a possible D match to TRBD1 (6 bases). The CDR3 spells CASSLGGAGNQPQHF. CDR3 nucleotides: TGTGCCAGCAGTTTAGGGGGCGCGGGCAATCAGCCCCAGCATTTT.